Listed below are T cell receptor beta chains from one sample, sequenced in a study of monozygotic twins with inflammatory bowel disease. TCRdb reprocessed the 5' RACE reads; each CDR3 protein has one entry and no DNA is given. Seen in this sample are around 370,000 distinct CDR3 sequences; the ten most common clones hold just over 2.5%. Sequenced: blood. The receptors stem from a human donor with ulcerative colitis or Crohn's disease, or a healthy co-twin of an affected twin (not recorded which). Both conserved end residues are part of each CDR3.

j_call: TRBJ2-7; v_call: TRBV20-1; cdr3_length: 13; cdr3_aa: CSARFDRPYEQCF
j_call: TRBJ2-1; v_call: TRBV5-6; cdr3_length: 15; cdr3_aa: CASSSPTGTLHEQFF
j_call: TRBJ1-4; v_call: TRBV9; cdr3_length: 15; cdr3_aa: CASSRQWWANEKLFF
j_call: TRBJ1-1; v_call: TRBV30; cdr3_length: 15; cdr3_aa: CVWNPNTGLNTEAFF
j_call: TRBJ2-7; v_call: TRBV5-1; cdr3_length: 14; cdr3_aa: CASSLGLDVYEQYF
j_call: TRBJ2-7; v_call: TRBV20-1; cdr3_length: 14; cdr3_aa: CSARASHDYYEQYF
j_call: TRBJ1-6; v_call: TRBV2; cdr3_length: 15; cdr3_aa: CASSAEATYNSPLHF
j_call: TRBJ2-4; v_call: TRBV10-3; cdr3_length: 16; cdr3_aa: CAISEPTKEGKNIQYF
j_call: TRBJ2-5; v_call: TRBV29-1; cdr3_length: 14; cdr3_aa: CSLRDRGRGETQYF
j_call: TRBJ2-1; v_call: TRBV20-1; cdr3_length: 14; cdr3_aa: CSASTFNSEVGPFF
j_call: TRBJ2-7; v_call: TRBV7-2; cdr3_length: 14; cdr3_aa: CASSLMEGLPLQYF
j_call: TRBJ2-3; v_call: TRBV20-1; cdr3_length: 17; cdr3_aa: CSARDVQDRGSTDTQYF
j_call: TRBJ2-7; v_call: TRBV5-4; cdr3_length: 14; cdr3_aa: CASSFGDRDYEQYF
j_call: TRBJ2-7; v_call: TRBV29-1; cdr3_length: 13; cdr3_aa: CSARDRRSYEQYF
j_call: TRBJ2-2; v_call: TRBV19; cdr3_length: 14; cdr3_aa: CASTPGQVTGELFF
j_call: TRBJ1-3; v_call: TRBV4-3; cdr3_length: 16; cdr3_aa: CASSQESPASGNTIYF
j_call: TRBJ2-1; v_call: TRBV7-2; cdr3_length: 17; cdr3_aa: CASSSSGERGLRNEQFF
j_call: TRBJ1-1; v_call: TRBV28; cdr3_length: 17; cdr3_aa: CASSLSRGRKMNTEAFF
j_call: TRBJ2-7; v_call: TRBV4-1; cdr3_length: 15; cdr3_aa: CASSQGDGDRYEQYF
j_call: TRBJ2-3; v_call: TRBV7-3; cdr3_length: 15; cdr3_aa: CASSRRLAGTATQYF
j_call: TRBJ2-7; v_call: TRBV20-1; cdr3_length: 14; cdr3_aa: CSARDGLAAYEQYF
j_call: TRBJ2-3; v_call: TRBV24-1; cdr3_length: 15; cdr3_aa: CATSDLVGYTDTQYF
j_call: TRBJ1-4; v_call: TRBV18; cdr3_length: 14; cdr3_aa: CASSLGQLNEKLFF
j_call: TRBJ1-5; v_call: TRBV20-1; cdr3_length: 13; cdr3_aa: CSAGDNSNQPQHF
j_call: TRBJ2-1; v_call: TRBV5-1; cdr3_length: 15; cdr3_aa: CASSSTGGLYNEQFF
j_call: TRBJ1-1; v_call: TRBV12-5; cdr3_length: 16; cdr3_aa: CASGEVRGPLDTEAFF
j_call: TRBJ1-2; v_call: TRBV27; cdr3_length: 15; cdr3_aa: CASTTSPGGGAGYTF
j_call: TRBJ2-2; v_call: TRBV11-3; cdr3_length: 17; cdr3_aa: CASSLDLDRRNTGELFF
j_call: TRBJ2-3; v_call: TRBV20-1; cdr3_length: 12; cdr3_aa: CSATGNSDTQYF